This is a list of T cell receptor beta chains from one sample in a study of technical replicates of blood from a few donors. Here immunoSEQ multiplex PCR was the method, and the copy in TCRdb shows in-frame clones only, minus some. The profile shows under 85,000 clones, roughly 86% of them singletons. The specimen sequenced was PBMCs. The receptors come from a human donor in good health. Some clones in this sample may be carry-over from other donors' samples. CDR3s include the opening cysteine and the closing phenylalanine or tryptophan. A D gene is named only where the DNA matches it firmly. Expanded clones are given a class, and other clones once, few, many or no size at all.

J,D,size,V,CDR3,DNA
TRBJ2-3,NA,few,TRBV2,CASSYRQALAPDTQYF,TGTGCCAGCAGCTACCGACAGGCCCTTGCGCCAGATACGCAGTATTTT
TRBJ2-3,NA,NA,TRBV11-1,CASSLARGASTDTQYF,TGTGCCAGCAGCTTAGCACGGGGGGCTAGCACAGATACGCAGTATTTT
TRBJ2-7,TRBD1,NA,TRBV6-1,CASNPDRGTYEQYF,TGTGCCAGCAACCCGGACAGGGGTACCTACGAGCAGTACTTC
TRBJ1-6,TRBD1,NA,TRBV5-1,CASSRRSEGATNSPLHF,TGCGCCAGCAGCCGGAGGAGTGAGGGGGCCACCAATTCACCCCTCCACTTT
TRBJ2-1,TRBD2,once,TRBV29-1,CSGDGTSGFNEQFF,TGCAGCGGTGACGGGACTAGCGGGTTCAATGAGCAGTTCTTC
TRBJ2-7,NA,NA,TRBV6-5,CASSFYDEQYF,TGTGCCAGCAGTTTCTATGACGAGCAGTACTTC
TRBJ1-1,TRBD1,NA,TRBV20-1,CSVGGDRAFF,TGCAGTGTGGGCGGGGACAGAGCTTTCTTT
TRBJ2-5,NA,once,TRBV7-9,CASSPPGRTETQYF,TGTGCCAGCAGCCCCCCGGGGAGAACGGAGACCCAGTACTTC
TRBJ2-5,TRBD2,NA,TRBV4-2,CASSQDGRGMASGGQETQYF,TGTGCCAGCAGCCAAGATGGGCGAGGTATGGCTAGCGGGGGGCAAGAGACCCAGTACTTC
TRBJ1-1,NA,NA,TRBV13,CASSLGLRGGNTEAFF,TGTGCCAGCAGCTTAGGCCTGAGGGGGGGGAACACTGAAGCTTTCTTT
TRBJ2-1,NA,NA,TRBV25-1,CASRRLYNEQFF,TGTGCCAGCCGGCGGCTCTACAATGAGCAGTTCTTC
TRBJ2-1,TRBD2,NA,TRBV7-2,CASSLVALAVYNEQFF,TGTGCCAGCAGCTTAGTTGCCCTAGCGGTCTACAATGAGCAGTTCTTC
TRBJ2-5,TRBD2,NA,TRBV6-6,CASSFGLAGQETQYF,TGTGCCAGCAGTTTCGGACTAGCGGGACAAGAGACCCAGTACTTC
TRBJ1-1,NA,NA,TRBV9,CASSPLTGNTEAFF,TGTGCCAGCAGCCCCTTGACAGGAAACACTGAAGCTTTCTTT
TRBJ2-7,TRBD2,NA,TRBV29-1,CSAYLADSYEQYF,TGCAGTGCATACCTAGCGGACTCCTACGAGCAGTACTTC
TRBJ2-7,TRBD1,NA,TRBV5-4,CASSSPGQGAYEQYF,TGTGCCAGCAGCTCTCCGGGACAGGGAGCCTACGAGCAGTACTTC
TRBJ2-3,TRBD2,NA,TRBV5-4,CASSFGGTGTDTQYF,TGTGCCAGCAGCTTCGGGGGGACGGGCACAGATACGCAGTATTTT
TRBJ1-5,NA,NA,TRBV30,CAYRDSGGQPQHF,TGTGCCTACCGAGACAGCGGGGGTCAGCCCCAGCATTTT
TRBJ2-6,NA,NA,TRBV9,CASRGRVESGANVLTF,TGTGCCAGCCGAGGCAGGGTAGAGTCTGGGGCCAACGTCCTGACTTTC
TRBJ1-4,NA,NA,TRBV11-2,CASSLGPGALFF,TGTGCCAGCAGCTTGGGTCCAGGGGCACTGTTTTTT
TRBJ2-3,NA,NA,TRBV29-1,CSVEERQSTDTQYF,TGCAGCGTTGAAGAGCGGCAATCCACAGATACGCAGTATTTT
TRBJ2-2,TRBD2,NA,TRBV5-4,CASSLGQRGYTGELFF,TGTGCCAGCAGCTTGGGGCAGCGGGGTTACACCGGGGAGCTGTTTTTT
TRBJ2-7,NA,NA,TRBV7-9,CASSQDKPYEQYF,TGTGCCAGCAGCCAGGACAAGCCCTACGAGCAGTACTTC
TRBJ2-7,TRBD2,NA,TRBV6-5,CASSYSIAGAYEQYF,TGTGCCAGCAGTTACTCAATAGCGGGGGCATACGAGCAGTACTTC
TRBJ1-4,NA,once,TRBV25-1,CASSTGINEKLFF,TGTGCCAGCAGTACAGGGATTAATGAAAAACTGTTTTTT
TRBJ1-2,TRBD1,NA,TRBV6-5,CASSNRDRGRGYTF,TGTGCCAGCAGTAACCGGGACAGGGGGCGAGGCTACACCTTC
TRBJ1-1,TRBD1,few,TRBV5-6,CASSPEVGQGDTEAFF,TGTGCCAGCAGCCCGGAGGTGGGACAGGGGGACACTGAAGCTTTCTTT
TRBJ1-4,NA,once,TRBV5-4,CASSPDSGTPEKLFF,TGTGCCAGCAGCCCAGATTCCGGGACTCCGGAAAAACTGTTTTTT
TRBJ1-1,NA,once,TRBV4-1,CASSQGPGIMNTEAFF,TGCGCCAGCAGCCAAGGACCGGGTATAATGAACACTGAAGCTTTCTTT
TRBJ2-3,TRBD1,NA,TRBV12-5,CASGSTGFVTDTQYF,TGTGCTAGTGGCTCGACAGGGTTCGTCACAGATACGCAGTATTTT
TRBJ1-1,NA,NA,TRBV28,CASSPTGLNTEAFF,TGTGCCAGCAGCCCTACAGGGCTGAACACTGAAGCTTTCTTT
TRBJ2-7,TRBD2,NA,TRBV11-2,CASSLDPRGGYEQYF,TGTGCCAGCAGCTTAGATCCCCGGGGGGGCTACGAGCAGTACTTC
TRBJ2-3,TRBD2,NA,TRBV6-4,CASSGLAGDQTQYF,TGTGCCAGCAGTGGGCTAGCGGGAGATCAGACGCAGTATTTT
TRBJ2-1,TRBD2,NA,TRBV4-3,CALNSRWSSGGYNEQFF,TGCGCCCTAAACTCCCGTTGGTCCAGCGGGGGATACAATGAGCAGTTCTTC
TRBJ2-3,TRBD2,NA,TRBV10-3,CAISESYSPTSGRDTQYF,TGTGCCATCAGTGAGTCCTATTCCCCGACTAGCGGGAGAGATACGCAGTATTTT
TRBJ2-5,NA,NA,TRBV4-1,CASSRGGGGETQYF,TGCGCCAGCAGCCGTGGAGGAGGGGGCGAGACCCAGTACTTC
TRBJ2-5,TRBD1,once,TRBV5-1,CASSLGTEEETQYF,TGCGCCAGCAGCCTCGGGACAGAGGAAGAGACCCAGTACTTC
TRBJ1-1,NA,once,TRBV29-1,CSVQGGNTEAFF,TGCAGCGTTCAGGGAGGGAACACTGAAGCTTTCTTT
TRBJ2-1,TRBD1,few,TRBV6-5,CASSYTGQGYNEQFF,TGTGCCAGCAGTTATACGGGACAGGGGTACAATGAGCAGTTCTTC
TRBJ1-4,TRBD1,NA,TRBV11-2,CASSPDRVREKLFF,TGTGCCAGCAGCCCCGACAGGGTGCGTGAAAAACTGTTTTTT